This T cell receptor beta chain derives from a study of cytomegalovirus exposure and HLA in healthy donors. Germline CDR1 and CDR2: ENHRY and SYGVKD. V lost 7 bases, J lost 2 bases, and 5 bases stayed unmatched. This CDR3 has 15 amino acids. Clones were read by immunoSEQ multiplex PCR, and TCRdb kept only the in-frame ones, dropping some. Of approximately 73,000 clones in the sample, about 95% were seen once. Sequenced: PBMCs. The chain employs TRBV10-3 and TRBJ1-3, with 10 bases that match TRBD1. The TCR originated in a man younger than 35 in good health and CMV-seronegative. The CDR3 DNA reads TGTGCCATCACCACAGGGACAGGGGCTGGAAACACCATATATTTT. This translates into CAITTGTGAGNTIYF.